This T cell receptor (beta chain) is from a study of beta chain features in type 1 diabetes. Since all of the isolated RNA was reverse transcribed, expressed TCRB transcripts were what got sequenced. Method: immunoSEQ multiplex PCR; TCRdb's copy keeps in-frame clones and lacks some. This table has roughly 610,000 clones, less than 20% appearing once. V shed 1 base, J shed 1 base, and the junction held 7 bases outside the gene matches. CDR1 MNHEY and CDR2 SMNVEV come from the germline V gene (reference sequence). CDR3 length equals 19 residues. This chain joins TRBV27 and TRBJ2-5; TRBD2 matches at 15 bases. The clonotype comes from a man between 18 and 35 years old in good health. Sequencing used naive CD4+ T cells from blood. CDR3 DNA: TGTGCCAGCAGTTTATTGGGACTAGCGGGGGGCCGACTCCAAGAGACCCAGTACTTC. Amino acids: CASSLLGLAGGRLQETQYF.